This TCR beta chain came from a study of T cell clusters in autoimmune cytopenias (dated by TCRdb to the late 2010s). For the study in its entirety: The 14 to 15 chronic lymphocytic leukemia controls had received no treatment and did not have autoimmune cytopenia; the mean age was roughly 70 years, the median age was roughly 60 years, and roughly five were female. Peripheral blood TRB and IGH repertoires were sequenced in autoimmune cytopenia patients at active disease and during treatment follow-up, alongside healthy, CLL and autoimmune hepatitis controls. TRB sequencing reached a median depth of around 52,000 reads per sample and yielded a median of about 2,500 distinct TRB clonotypes per sample. The goal of the study was to determine whether autoimmune cytopenia patients have a disease-specific immune repertoire signature that could serve as a blood-based biomarker. For primary cytopenia, 20 to 25 age-matched healthy donors were used as controls, and for secondary cytopenia, about 15 age-matched CLL patients were used as controls. General conclusions and limits of the study: In the comparison of secondary cytopenia with CLL, no cluster-lack signature showed up, apparently because the dominant lymphoma-associated repertoire masked the signature. The T cell clusters were defined only in silico, and the functional role of the clusters still needed to be validated experimentally. GLIPH suggested that primary autoimmune cytopenia patients lacked physiological T cell clusters: some 55 clusters were exclusive to healthy donors versus approximately 18 exclusive to patients. Compared with active autoimmune hepatitis patients, healthy donors had almost three times as many exclusive TRB clusters, a finding consistent with an autoimmunity-wide signature. The TRB repertoire shifts, including less even repertoires in secondary cytopenia and CLL, mostly reflected lymphoma bias and not autoimmunity.

Multiplex PCR with a touch-down protocol amplified TRB rearrangements, with the TRB-A and TRB-B primer pools combined in a single tube. Two consecutive PCR reactions with Phusion HS II polymerase added Illumina adapters and sample indices to the amplicons. The amplicons were gel-purified using the NucleoSpin Gel and PCR Clean-up kit, after which quantification was performed by Qubit and quality was checked on an Agilent 2100 Bioanalyzer. Libraries were sequenced on an Illumina MiSeq using 600-cycle, single-indexed, paired-end runs. From the authors' description of their analysis: TRB reads were aligned and assembled with MiXCR version 2.1.12 using the default MiXCR reference library. A clone was defined by each unique CDR3 nucleotide sequence, and the analysis included only productive sequences with two or more reads. To assess repertoire diversity, an R script computed alpha-parameterized diversity profiles (alpha 0 to 5), which included the Shannon (alpha 1) and Simpson (alpha 2) indices. The tcR package was used to compute combinatorial TRB VJ usage, which was then compared between cohorts by principal component analysis with ade4. Using GLIPH, TCRbeta CDR3s were clustered on pairs of cohorts matched for age and read depth, and a Wilcoxon test was used to compare cluster frequencies. Based on TCRdb reprocessing of the reads, there is one entry per CDR3 protein sequence, and DNA is missing. The V and J calls were not made by the authors but by TCRdb's processing. For this sample, the table gives around 5,000 distinct CDR3 sequences. The top ten clones comprise approximately 50% of the sample.

To note about this clonotype: Its cognate antigen has yet to be identified.

The germline V gene specifies SGHRS as CDR1 and YFSETQ as CDR2. Taken from cysteine to phenylalanine, the CDR3 has 15 residues. The entry carries no DNA sequence. Per sample, around 250 ng of peripheral blood genomic DNA, 35,000 to 40,000 genome equivalents, was used for TRB amplification. Separately, the same data were catalogued under a study of T cell repertoires in aging, cancer and after chemotherapy. The second study's authors report: The donors fell into six age groups ranging from 30 or younger to 70 or older, and each group had at least three individuals. In the hematological group, the paired samples taken before and after chemotherapy came from chronic lymphocytic leukemia patients given fludarabine- or bendamustine-based regimens. In total, the full dataset held 10 million or so TCR reads. Significantly lower blood TCR diversity and higher clonality were observed in untreated patients with hematological or solid cancers than in age-matched healthy donors. In healthy donors, the drop in TCR diversity with age came mainly from a loss of richness, whereas in cancer patients a loss of evenness also played a part. In both cancer cohorts, the median generation probability rose over the chemotherapy interval, which suggests that the repertoire was reconstituted through rebound thymic output. The authors noted that the repertoire data do not allow conclusions about immunological memory after chemotherapy. Hematological cancer patients had infiltration of lymphoid organs, and this infiltration may itself impair thymic emigration or peripheral T cell expansion. The study profiled peripheral blood TCR beta repertoires from healthy donors and cancer patients to examine immunoaging and T cell reconstitution after chemotherapy. Alongside some 100 healthy donors serving as a reference group, the cohort included roughly 220 cancer patients, of whom roughly 92 had hematological cancers and 110 to 140 had solid cancers. TRB sequences were processed with MiXCR versions 2.12 and 3.0.5. The repertoire metrics were Shannon diversity, evenness, clonality (calculated as one minus evenness), and diversity profiles parameterized by alpha from 0 to 5. The IGoR algorithm was used to calculate generation probabilities for clones in the paired samples taken before and after chemotherapy.

The clonotype comes from a human donor with chronic lymphocytic leukemia. The donor label of this sample is uncertain. The sample taken for sequencing was peripheral blood. The receptor chain draws on TRBV5-1 and TRBJ2-1; the TRBD2 assignment by TCRdb is unverifiable without DNA. CDR3 reads: CASSLSSGGYNEQFF.